This TCR beta chain came from a study of shared clonotypes between healthy human individuals. Naive CD8 populations comprised CD45RO-negative cells positively selected for CCR7, excluding terminally differentiated effector memory CD45RA+ cells. The CDR3 loop spans 15 amino acids. Germline CDR1 and CDR2: MNHNY and SVGAGI (reference sequence). Trimming at V came to 4 bases and at J to 8 bases, leaving 10 bases not matched to a gene. Profiling relied on immunoSEQ multiplex PCR, and the TCRdb table lists in-frame clones only, not all of them. The sample contains about 2 million clones, about 95% of which appear only once.

The V call is TRBV6-6, the J call TRBJ2-1, with 8 bases fitting TRBD2. The clonotype was recovered from a man younger than 35 in good health. Sequencing was carried out using naive CD8+ T cells sorted from blood. The CDR3, as DNA: TGTGCCAGCAGTTTTAAGAGCGGGAGAAGTGATGAGCAGTTCTTC. It encodes CASSFKSGRSDEQFF.